The source of this TCR beta chain is a study of metastatic and nonmetastatic thyroid tumors. Study at large: Repertoires of blood and of tissue (tumor or nodule) from malignant and benign thyroid patients were compared.

Thyroid surgery took place with no prior treatment in any patient. About this clone: Its specificity is unknown. Relative to the germline gene, one junction end is altered; a read error may explain this.

In the source study's methods: Between-group CDR3 differences, defined by clinicopathological status, yielded a distant-metastasis classifier for papillary thyroid cancer. TCRdb reassembled clones from the PCR reads with MiXCR. TCRdb's processing, not the authors', yielded these V and J calls. The table records 14,000 to 15,000 clones, roughly a quarter of them present only once. CDR1 and CDR2 (germline): SGHAT, FQDESV (reference sequence). The CDR3 is made up of 17 amino acids. Points from the study as a whole: According to reports, the diversity of TCR beta was significantly higher in malignant thyroid tumors than in benign nodules, and this held in both blood and tumor samples.

Input material: tumor tissue. This receptor was identified in a female donor with papillary thyroid cancer or a benign thyroid nodule (not recorded which). Some clones in this sample may be carry-over from other donors' samples. The chain couples TRBV11-1 to TRBJ1-3; D perhaps matches TRBD1 (5 bases). In nucleotides, the CDR3 is TGTGCCAGCAGCCTAAGGGGTCTAGCGAGCTCTCGAAACACCATATATTTT. Its translation is CASSLRGLASSRNTIYF.